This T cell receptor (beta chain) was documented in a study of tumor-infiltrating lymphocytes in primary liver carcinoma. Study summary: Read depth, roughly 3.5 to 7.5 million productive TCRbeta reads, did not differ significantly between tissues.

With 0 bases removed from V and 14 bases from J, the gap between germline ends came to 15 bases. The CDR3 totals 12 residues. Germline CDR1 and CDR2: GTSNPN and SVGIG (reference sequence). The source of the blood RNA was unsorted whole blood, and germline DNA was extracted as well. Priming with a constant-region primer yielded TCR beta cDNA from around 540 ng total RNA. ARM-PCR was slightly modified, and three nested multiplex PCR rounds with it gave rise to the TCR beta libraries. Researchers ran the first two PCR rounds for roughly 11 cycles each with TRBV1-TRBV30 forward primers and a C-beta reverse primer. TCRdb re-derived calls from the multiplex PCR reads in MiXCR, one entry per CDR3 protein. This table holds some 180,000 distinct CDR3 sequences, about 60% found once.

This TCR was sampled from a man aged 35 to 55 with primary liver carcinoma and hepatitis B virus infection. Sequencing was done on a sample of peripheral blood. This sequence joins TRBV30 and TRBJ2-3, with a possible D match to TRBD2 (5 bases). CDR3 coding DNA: TGTGCCTGGAGTGTATCCCGGGATAGGCGGTATTTT. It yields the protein CAWSVSRDRRYF.